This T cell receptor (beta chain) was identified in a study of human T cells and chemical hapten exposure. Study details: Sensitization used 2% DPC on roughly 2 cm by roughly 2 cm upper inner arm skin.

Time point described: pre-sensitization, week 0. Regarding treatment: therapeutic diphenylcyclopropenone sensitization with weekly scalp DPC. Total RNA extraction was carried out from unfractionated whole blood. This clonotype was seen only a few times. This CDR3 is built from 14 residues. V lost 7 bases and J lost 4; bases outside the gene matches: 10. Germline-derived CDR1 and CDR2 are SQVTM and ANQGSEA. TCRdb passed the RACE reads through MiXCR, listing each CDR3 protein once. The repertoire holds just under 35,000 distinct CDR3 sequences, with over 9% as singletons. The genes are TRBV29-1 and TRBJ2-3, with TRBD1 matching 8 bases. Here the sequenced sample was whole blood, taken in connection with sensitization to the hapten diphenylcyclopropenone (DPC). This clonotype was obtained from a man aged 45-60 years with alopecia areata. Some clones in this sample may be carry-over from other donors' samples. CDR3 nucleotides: TGCAGCGACGGGGGCAGGGGGCGTGCAGATACGCAGTATTTT. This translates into CSDGGRGRADTQYF.